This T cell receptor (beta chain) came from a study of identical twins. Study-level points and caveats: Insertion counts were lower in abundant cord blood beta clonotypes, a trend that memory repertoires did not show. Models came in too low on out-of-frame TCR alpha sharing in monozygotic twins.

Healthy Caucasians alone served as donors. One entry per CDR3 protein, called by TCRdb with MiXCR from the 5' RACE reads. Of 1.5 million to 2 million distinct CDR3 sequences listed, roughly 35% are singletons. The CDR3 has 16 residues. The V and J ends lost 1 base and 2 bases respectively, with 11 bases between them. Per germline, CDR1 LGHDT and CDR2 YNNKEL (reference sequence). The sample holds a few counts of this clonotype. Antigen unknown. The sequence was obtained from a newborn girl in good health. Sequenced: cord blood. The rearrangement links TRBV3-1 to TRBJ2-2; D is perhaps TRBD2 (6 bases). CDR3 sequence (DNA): TGTGCCAGCAGCCAAGGGGGTAGCGGAAACACCGGGGAGCTGTTTTTT. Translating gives CASSQGGSGNTGELFF.